This T cell receptor beta chain was recorded in a study of cytomegalovirus exposure and HLA in healthy donors. General study results and limits: DRB1 had the most TCR associations and HLA-C the fewest, a later analysis found, with rates varying by HLA locus.

Of note for this clone: The antigen is unknown.

Primers: 60 Vbeta forward and 13 Jbeta reverse. Measured with immunoSEQ multiplex PCR; TCRdb has only the in-frame clones, and not every one. The table records fewer than 200,000 clones, approximately 73% of them present only once. The CDR3 runs 12 residues. The germline CDR1 and CDR2 sequences are MNHEY and SVGAGI. Trimming took off 2 bases at V and 8 bases at J, with 9 bases between the two ends. The sequenced material came from PBMCs. This chain connects TRBV6-5 to TRBJ1-2; D uncertain. This receptor was taken from a woman younger than 30 in good health and CMV-seropositive. The CDR3 loop reads CASSYPGGGYTF. DNA of the CDR3: TGTGCCAGCAGTTACCCAGGTGGGGGCTACACCTTC.